The sequence of this T cell receptor (beta chain) was determined in a study of cytotoxic CD8 clonotypes in ibrutinib-treated CLL. Study-level points and caveats: Baseline values of clonality outstripped age-matched healthy donors and followed circulating CD8+ T-cell counts.

Target depth was 1 in 200,000 to 1 in 1 million T cells, about 10x per clonotype. TCRdb's table, derived via immunoSEQ multiplex PCR, lists solely in-frame clones and lacks some. The sample records about 200,000 clones, roughly 65% being singletons. About this clone: Antigen: not known.

The specimen was PBMCs, collected after 12 months of ibrutinib treatment. The receptor was isolated from a human donor with chronic lymphocytic leukemia.

CDR3 sequence reads: CAWSGTSGRADTQYF. The CDR3 DNA follows: TGTGCCTGGAGCGGGACTAGCGGGCGAGCAGATACGCAGTATTTT. V is TRBV30 and J is TRBJ2-3; 12 nucleotides align to TRBD2. CDR3 length: 15 residues. With V trimmed by 3 bases and J by 4 bases, 5 bases remained unmatched. CDR1 and CDR2 from the germline V gene are GTSNPN and SVGIG (reference sequence).